Presented here are 8 T cell receptor beta chains from one specimen sequenced in a study of shared clonotypes between healthy human individuals (dated by TCRdb to the early 2020s). Library construction relied on the immunoSEQ multiplex PCR assay. Here the immuneACCESS table is served through TCRdb, limited to in-frame sequences with V and J called. Missing clones are a known gap in these copies; in checked studies unresolved V genes cover under half, and the rest lacks a known reason. Present in this sample are some 490,000 clones, around four fifths of which were seen just once. About 12% of the sample lies in the top ten. The sample taken for sequencing was PBMCs. The receptors shown here come from a woman aged 40 to 50 in good health. Some clones in this sample may be carry-over from other donors' samples.

The J gene is TRBJ2-3, the V gene TRBV4-2, with TRBD2 matching 13 bases. The V gene end was trimmed by 4 bases and the J gene end by 4 bases; junction bases not matched to a gene: 5. The CDR3 extends over 16 amino acids. Germline values: CDR1 LGHNA, CDR2 YNFKEQ. The CDR3 here is CASSPTGLAGADTQYF. The CDR3 bases are TGTGCCAGCAGCCCCACTGGACTAGCGGGGGCAGATACGCAGTATTTT.

This clone was observed a few times. The chain couples TRBV19 to TRBJ1-5; tentative D call: TRBD1 (6 bases). Germline V gene data show CDR1 as LNHDA and CDR2 as SQIVND (reference sequence). Trimming took 6 bases from V and 4 from J, leaving 13 bases between them. This CDR3 is 14 amino acids long. The CDR3 sequence: CASRGPGTNQPQHF. CDR3 nucleotide sequence: TGTGCCAGTAGGGGGCCAGGGACAAATCAGCCCCAGCATTTT. The full variable domain, completed using reference TRBV19 and TRBJ1-5, is DGGITQSPKYLFRKEGQNVTLSCEQNLNHDAMYWYRQDPGQGLRLIYYSQIVNDFQKGDIAEGYSVSREKKESFPLTVTSAQKNPTAFYLCASRGPGTNQPQHFGDGTRLSIL.

On this clone itself: A far bigger clonotype differs at one base, so this is likely a read error. The chain joins TRBV30 to TRBJ1-2; D is unclear. The CDR3 spans 12 residues. In germline, CDR1 is GTSNPN, CDR2 SVGIG (reference sequence). CDR3: CAWSRPTYSYTF. DNA for the CDR3: TGTGCCTGGAGTCGACCGACCTATAGCTACACCTTC.

There are a few counts of this clone. The chain carries TRBV15 and TRBJ2-3; TRBD2 matches 7 bases. The CDR3 consists of 17 residues. Germline CDR1 LNHNV, CDR2 YYDKDF (reference sequence). Germline trimming cut 3 bases from V and 6 bases from J; bases unmatched to any gene: 15. The CDR3 sequence is CATSSGFSSGGPDTQYF. The CDR3 DNA reads as TGTGCCACCAGCAGTGGGTTTAGTTCGGGAGGACCGGATACGCAGTATTTT.

This clone is a singleton in its sample. A far larger clone lies a single base away; this is likely a read error. The rearrangement uses TRBV15 and TRBJ2-7; 7 bases map to TRBD2. Per germline, CDR1 LNHNV and CDR2 YYDKDF (reference sequence). The CDR3 consists of 15 residues. This CDR3 reads CATGREGGSSYEQYF. The CDR3 bases are TGTGCCACCGGCAGAGAGGGAGGGAGCTCCTACGAGCAGTACTTC.

The rearrangement joins TRBV4-1 to TRBJ2-1; TRBD1 aligns across 7 bases. V was clipped by 4 bases and J by 4 bases; unmatched bases: 7. Per germline, CDR1 MGHRA and CDR2 YSYEKL. This CDR3 has 15 amino acids. Here the CDR3 DNA reads TGCGCCAGCAGCCTTTCCGGGACAGAGTACAATGAGCAGTTCTTC. Protein product: CASSLSGTEYNEQFF.

On this clone: Other DNA sequences in this sample translate to the same CDR3. The genes are TRBV28 and TRBJ2-6, with D unclear. This CDR3 contains 13 residues. Germline lookup yields CDR1 MDHEN and CDR2 SYDVKM. Trimming removed 2 bases at V and 8 bases at J, with 7 bases between. CDR3 sequence (DNA): TGTGCCAGCAGTTTACAAGGTCCCAACGTCCTGACTTTC. This sequence encodes CASSLQGPNVLTF.

CDR3 sequence: CASSFELAGGPRSYEQYF. The CDR3 nucleotides are TGCGCCAGCAGCTTTGAACTAGCGGGAGGGCCCCGCTCCTACGAGCAGTACTTC. V gene TRBV5-1 combines with J gene TRBJ2-7; 13 bases agree with TRBD2. V gave up 2 bases and J gave up 0 bases; unmatched junction bases: 8. In germline, CDR1 is SGHRS, CDR2 YFSETQ. The CDR3 has 18 residues.